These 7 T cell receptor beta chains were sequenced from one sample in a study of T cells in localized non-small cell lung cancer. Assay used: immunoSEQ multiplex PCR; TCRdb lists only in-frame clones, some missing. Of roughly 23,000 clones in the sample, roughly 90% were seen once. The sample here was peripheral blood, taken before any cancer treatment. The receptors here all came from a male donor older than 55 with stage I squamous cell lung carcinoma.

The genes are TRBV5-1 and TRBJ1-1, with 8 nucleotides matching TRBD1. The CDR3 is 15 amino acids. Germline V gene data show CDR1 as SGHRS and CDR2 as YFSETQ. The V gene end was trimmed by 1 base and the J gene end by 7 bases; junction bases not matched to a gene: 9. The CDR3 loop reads CASSLSGQGVDEAFF. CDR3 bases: TGCGCCAGCAGCTTGTCTGGACAGGGTGTTGATGAAGCTTTCTTT.

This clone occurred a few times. The CDR3 sequence: CASSYSRLGSGNTIYF. DNA for the CDR3: TGTGCCAGCAGTTACTCCCGACTGGGCTCTGGAAACACCATATATTTT. The chain combines TRBV6-5 with TRBJ1-3, with unresolved D. The germline V gene has CDR1 MNHEY and CDR2 SVGAGI. V was clipped by 0 bases and J by 0 bases, with 9 bases between them. The CDR3 is 16 residues long.

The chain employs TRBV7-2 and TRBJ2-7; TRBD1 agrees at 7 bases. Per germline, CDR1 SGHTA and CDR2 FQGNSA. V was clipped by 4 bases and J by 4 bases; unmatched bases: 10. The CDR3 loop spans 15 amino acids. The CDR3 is CASSWDAGTDYEQYF. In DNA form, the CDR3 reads TGTGCCAGCAGCTGGGACGCCGGGACAGATTACGAGCAGTACTTC.

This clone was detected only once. In nucleotides, the CDR3 is TGTGCCAGCAGTGGAACCGGGACAGGGGCGGGCACAGATACGCAGTATTTT. As protein: CASSGTGTGAGTDTQYF. The chain couples TRBV25-1 to TRBJ2-3, with TRBD1 matching over 10 bases. The germline CDR1 and CDR2 sequences are MGHDK and SYGVNS. CDR3 length equals 17 residues. Losses at the gene ends were 4 bases for V and 1 base for J; bases not matched to a gene: 8.

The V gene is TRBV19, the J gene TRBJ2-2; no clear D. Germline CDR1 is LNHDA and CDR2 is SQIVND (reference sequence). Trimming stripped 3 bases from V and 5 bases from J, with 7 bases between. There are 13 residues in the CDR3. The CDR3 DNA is TGTGCCAGTAGTATTTGGGGAACCGGGGAGCTGTTTTTT. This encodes CASSIWGTGELFF.

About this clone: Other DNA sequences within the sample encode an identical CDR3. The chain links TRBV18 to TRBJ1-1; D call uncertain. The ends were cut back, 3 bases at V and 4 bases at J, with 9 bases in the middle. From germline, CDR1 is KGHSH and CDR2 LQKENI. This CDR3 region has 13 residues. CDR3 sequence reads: CASSPPGFTEAFF. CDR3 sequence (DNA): TGTGCCAGCTCACCCCCGGGTTTCACTGAAGCTTTCTTT.

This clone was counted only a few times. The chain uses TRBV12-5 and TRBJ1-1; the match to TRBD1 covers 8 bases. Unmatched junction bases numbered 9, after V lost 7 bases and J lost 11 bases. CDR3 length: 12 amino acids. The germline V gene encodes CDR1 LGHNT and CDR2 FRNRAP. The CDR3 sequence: CASAQNRGDAFF. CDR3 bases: TGTGCTAGTGCCCAAAACAGGGGGGACGCTTTCTTT. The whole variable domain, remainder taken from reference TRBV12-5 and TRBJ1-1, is DARVTQTPRHKVTEMGQEVTMRCQPILGHNTVFWYRQTMMQGLELLAYFRNRAPLDDSGMPKDRFSAEMPDATLATLKIQPSEPRDSAVYFCASAQNRGDAFFGQGTRLTVV.